The source of this TCR beta chain is a study of T cell repertoires in cytomegalovirus infection. There are a few counts of this clonotype. What it recognizes is unknown. Germline V CDR1 and CDR2: MGHRA, YSYEKL. This CDR3 is built from 13 residues. The germline V and J ends were trimmed by 4 bases and 8 bases, with 11 bases remaining between them. TCRdb ran MiXCR on the reads and lists one entry per CDR3 protein. Of approximately 770,000 distinct CDR3 sequences in the sample, around 29% were seen once. The specimen was cultured CD8+ T cells from PBMCs, collected from culture after CMV antigen stimulation. This sequence originates from a human donor in good health (CMV status not recorded). Some clones in this sample may be carry-over from other donors' samples. V is TRBV4-1 and J is TRBJ2-2; D is undetermined. This chain's CDR3 is CASSRIGEGELFF. CDR3 DNA: TGCGCCAGCAGCCGAATAGGCGAGGGGGAGCTGTTTTTT.